Presented here are 9 T cell receptor beta chains from one specimen sequenced in a study of OX40 agonist ivuxolimab in advanced cancers. Sequencing was performed with immunoSEQ multiplex PCR; in TCRdb, only in-frame clones are kept and a portion is missing. This sample yields about 23,000 clones, of which 77% are seen a single time; more than 2% belongs to the top ten. Specimen: CD4+ or CD8+ T cells sorted from blood, collected in a trial of the OX40 agonist ivuxolimab. These receptors all come from an adult with an advanced solid tumor such as melanoma, head and neck, liver or kidney cancer.

This chain uses TRBV10-3 with TRBJ1-2; D is perhaps TRBD1 (5 bases). V lost 0 bases to trimming and J lost 4 bases, with 15 bases between them. This CDR3 has 16 amino acids. Per the germline V gene, CDR1 is ENHRY and CDR2 is SYGVKD. CDR3 in amino acids: CAISESGGTKVYGYTF. Here the CDR3 DNA reads TGTGCCATCAGTGAGTCGGGGGGAACCAAGGTCTATGGCTACACCTTC.

The chain is built from TRBV27 and TRBJ2-1; the match to TRBD2 covers 12 bases. The CDR3 is 16 residues long. The germline CDR1 and CDR2 sequences are MNHEY and SMNVEV (reference sequence). The V gene end was trimmed by 4 bases and the J gene end by 5 bases; junction bases not matched to a gene: 6. The CDR3 DNA reads TGTGCCAGCAGTTCACTAGCGGGAGGAAGGGACAATGAGCAGTTCTTC. Amino acid sequence: CASSSLAGGRDNEQFF.

J is TRBJ2-5 and V is TRBV7-2; 14 bases align to TRBD2. The junction had 7 bases not matched to a gene; V was cut back by 5 bases and J by 5 bases. The CDR3 has 16 residues. Germline-derived CDR1 and CDR2 are SGHTA and FQGNSA. The CDR3 sequence: CASSPPGLAGVETQYF. CDR3 in DNA: TGTGCCAGCAGCCCTCCGGGACTAGCGGGAGTGGAGACCCAGTACTTC.

The V call is TRBV27, the J call TRBJ2-2; D gene uncertain. This CDR3 region has 11 residues. CDR1 is MNHEY and CDR2 is SMNVEV in the germline V gene (reference sequence). The V end was cut by 6 bases, the J end by 3 bases, with 2 bases between. The CDR3 loop is CASRHTGELFF. As DNA, the CDR3 is TGTGCCAGCAGGCACACCGGGGAGCTGTTTTTT.

The rearrangement links TRBV7-7 to TRBJ2-7, with D perhaps matching TRBD2 (6 bases). The V gene's germline CDR1 is SSHAT and CDR2 FNYEAQ (reference sequence). The CDR3 spans 13 residues. CDR3 region: CARRELLEGEQYF. The CDR3 DNA is TGTGCTAGGAGGGAGCTTCTGGAGGGCGAGCAGTACTTC. Using reference TRBV7-7 and TRBJ2-7 for the parts outside the CDR3, the full variable domain is GAGVSQSPRYKVTKRGQDVTLRCDPISSHATLYWYQQALGQGPEFLTYFNYEAQPDKSGLPSDRFSAERPEGSISTLTIQRTEQRDSAMYRCARRELLEGEQYFGPGTRLTVT.

A remark on this clone: Additional DNA sequences in this sample encode the identical CDR3. The genes are TRBV28 and TRBJ1-3; the D is unclear. The CDR3 runs 16 residues. Germline V CDR1 and CDR2: MDHEN, SYDVKM. V was shortened by 5 bases and J by 0 bases, with 14 bases between the two germline ends. In nucleotides, the CDR3 is TGTGCCAGCAGTCCCCCTGGTAGGTTCTCTGGAAACACCATATATTTT. Protein sequence: CASSPPGRFSGNTIYF.

The chain couples TRBV5-4 to TRBJ1-1; D possibly corresponds to TRBD1 (5 bases). CDR3 size: 14 residues. Germline lookup yields CDR1 SGHNT and CDR2 YYREEE (reference sequence). V was cut by 0 bases and J by 4 bases, with 10 bases left in between. CDR3 in DNA: TGTGCCAGCAGCTTGGTGGGGGAGGGCACTGAAGCTTTCTTT. Translating it yields CASSLVGEGTEAFF. Drawing the rest from reference TRBV5-4 and TRBJ1-1, the complete variable domain is ETGVTQSPTHLIKTRGQQVTLRCSSQSGHNTVSWYQQALGQGPQFIFQYYREEENGRGNFPPRFSGLQFPNYSSELNVNALELDDSALYLCASSLVGEGTEAFFGQGTRLTVV.

The chain carries TRBV7-8 and TRBJ1-2; D uncertain. CDR3 size: 15 residues. Trimming cost V 5 bases and J 7 bases, with 20 bases left between them. CDR1 and CDR2 (germline): SGHVS, FQNEAQ. The CDR3 here is CASSPPHLMGLGYTF. As DNA, the CDR3 is TGTGCCAGCAGCCCCCCCCACCTAATGGGCCTTGGCTACACCTTC.

This clone was detected only once. The chain carries TRBV7-2 and TRBJ2-2, with D maybe TRBD1 (5 bases). Germline V CDR1 and CDR2: SGHTA, FQGNSA. With 2 bases removed from V and 4 bases from J, the gap between germline ends came to 5 bases. This CDR3 spans 13 amino acids. The CDR3: CASSLQGTGELFF. CDR3 DNA sequence: TGTGCCAGCAGCTTACAGGGCACCGGGGAGCTGTTTTTT.